Described below is a single T cell receptor (beta chain) sequence and its context. With 11 bases clipped from V and 1 base from J, the junction kept 20 bases outside the gene matches. The CDR3 has 18 residues. Germline V gene lookup returns CDR1 ENHRY and CDR2 SYGVKD. Here immunoSEQ multiplex PCR was the method, and the copy in TCRdb shows in-frame clones only, minus some. The sample shows tens of thousands of clones, approximately 95% of them seen only once. This record belongs to a study of technical replicates of blood from several donors. The gene calls are TRBV10-3 and TRBJ1-2; the match to TRBD1 covers 9 bases. What was sequenced was T cells isolated from PBMCs. This sequence was found in a human donor in good health. CDR3 DNA: TGTGCCCTCAAAGAGACCACGGGGACAGGGTCCTATAACTATGGCTACACCTTC. Its protein is CALKETTGTGSYNYGYTF.